This T cell receptor beta chain was observed in a study of T cell repertoires in aging, cancer and after chemotherapy. Study context: Pre- and post-chemotherapy samples were paired from glioblastoma patients treated with temozolomide-based therapy. The whole study produced a dataset of around 9 million TCR reads. Regarding the study as a whole: Loss of evenness, beyond lost richness, contributed to age-related TCR diversity decline in cancer patients.

Turning to this clonotype: Its matching antigen is unknown.

The template was genomic DNA from peripheral blood, not RNA. Multiplex touch-down PCR with TRB-A/B primers amplified rearranged V-D-J TRB sequences. TCRdb itself ran the multiplex PCR reads through MiXCR, one entry per CDR3 protein. The sample holds approximately 2,300 distinct CDR3 sequences, approximately 66% seen once. Losses at the gene ends were 6 bases for V and 8 bases for J; bases not matched to a gene: 8. The CDR3 is 13 residues long. The V gene's germline CDR1 is MNHNS and CDR2 SASEGT. Sequences were obtained from blood. The chain is built from TRBV6-1 and TRBJ1-2; 8 bases fit TRBD1. The TCR was taken from a human donor with a solid tumor. Written as DNA, the CDR3 is TGTGCCAGCAGGGAGACAGGGGTGGAAGGCTACACCTTC. Protein product: CASRETGVEGYTF.